The TCR beta chain under discussion was sequenced for a study of cytomegalovirus exposure and HLA in healthy donors. Study results and caveats: Most sequenced TCRs were rare (though some public TCRs occurred in many donors). The study had only CMV serostatus as immune exposure information.

As for this clone: The target antigen is unknown.

PCR was performed using 60 Vbeta and 13 Jbeta primers. Method: immunoSEQ multiplex PCR; TCRdb's copy keeps in-frame clones and lacks some. The sample lists approximately 140,000 clones; 70% to 80% were seen once. The CDR3 has 13 residues. With 6 bases clipped from V and 5 bases from J, the junction kept 5 bases outside the gene matches. Germline CDR1 is SGHVS and CDR2 is FNYEAQ. The source is a human donor in good health. What was sequenced was PBMCs. This chain links TRBV7-6 with TRBJ1-1, with TRBD1 identical over 8 bases. The CDR3 loop is CASSSTGVTEAFF. CDR3 nucleotide sequence: TGTGCCAGCAGTTCGACAGGGGTGACTGAAGCTTTCTTT.